The T cell receptor beta chain described here comes from a study of blood T cell repertoires in COVID-19. Study as a whole: PBMCs, B-cell-depleted T cells, or T cells were the source of the cDNA or gDNA that made up the material.

Per the authors' pipeline: Estimation of nucleated cell counts was performed using reference gene primer amplification. Profiling relied on immunoSEQ multiplex PCR, and the TCRdb table lists in-frame clones only, not all of them. Clonal size and the V and J genes are those of that table, whereas D and trimming came from the DNA. The sample holds around 190,000 clones; more than 80% are singletons and the top ten take 5.5% to 7.5%. Germline CDR1 is SGHRS and CDR2 is YFSETQ. Trimming shortened V by 0 bases and J by 1 base, and 16 bases separated the two germline ends. This CDR3 spans 17 amino acids. This clonotype was sampled from a human donor in a cohort sampled during active COVID-19. The rearrangement joins TRBV5-1 to TRBJ1-1; possibly TRBD1 for D (6 bases). Sequenced material: peripheral blood. In DNA, the CDR3 is TGCGCCAGCAGCTTGGCGAGGGTGGGGGGGCCGAACACTGAAGCTTTCTTT. Its translation is CASSLARVGGPNTEAFF.